The rows below give T cell receptor beta chains drawn from one sample of a study of cytomegalovirus exposure and HLA in healthy donors. TCRdb's table, derived via immunoSEQ multiplex PCR, lists solely in-frame clones and lacks some. The data show under 200,000 clones, approximately 85% seen once. The sample was PBMCs. The receptor set was obtained from a man between 18 and 29 years old in good health and CMV-seropositive. CDR3s include the opening cysteine and the closing phenylalanine or tryptophan. A D gene is named only where the DNA matches it firmly. Clone size is shown for a subset of rows, as once, few, many or a class of expanded clone.

V gene: TRBV5-7
CDR3 length: 18
J gene: TRBJ2-7
D gene: TRBD2
clone size: -
CDR3 DNA: TGTGCCAGCAGCTACTCAACTAGCGGGGGACGTATCGGCTACGAGCAGTACTTC
CDR3 protein: CASSYSTSGGRIGYEQYF

V gene: TRBV4-3
CDR3 length: 16
J gene: TRBJ2-3
D gene: TRBD2
clone size: -
CDR3 DNA: TGCGCCAGCAGCCAGGATAGCGGGGGGGGACGGGATACGCAGTATTTT
CDR3 protein: CASSQDSGGGRDTQYF

V gene: TRBV27
CDR3 length: 14
J gene: TRBJ1-1
D gene: TRBD1
clone size: -
CDR3 DNA: TGTGCCAGCAGTGCAGGGGGTGAGTACACTGAAGCTTTCTTT
CDR3 protein: CASSAGGEYTEAFF

V gene: TRBV7-3
CDR3 length: 14
J gene: TRBJ2-1
D gene: TRBD2
clone size: -
CDR3 DNA: TGTGCCAGCAGTCTAGCGGGGGGATACGATGAGCAGTTCTTC
CDR3 protein: CASSLAGGYDEQFF

V gene: TRBV5-6
CDR3 length: 15
J gene: TRBJ1-1
D gene: -
clone size: -
CDR3 DNA: TGTGCCAGCAGCTTAGGGCCGAACGGGGACACTGAAGCTTTCTTT
CDR3 protein: CASSLGPNGDTEAFF

V gene: TRBV27
CDR3 length: 16
J gene: TRBJ2-1
D gene: TRBD1
clone size: -
CDR3 DNA: TGTGCCAGCAGTGCCGGACAGGGTGGCCCCTACAATGAGCAGTTCTTC
CDR3 protein: CASSAGQGGPYNEQFF

V gene: TRBV9
CDR3 length: 15
J gene: TRBJ1-4
D gene: TRBD1
clone size: -
CDR3 DNA: TGTGCCAGCAGCGGATCCGGGACAGGGAATGAAAAACTGTTTTTT
CDR3 protein: CASSGSGTGNEKLFF

V gene: TRBV6-1
CDR3 length: 12
J gene: TRBJ1-2
D gene: TRBD1
clone size: -
CDR3 DNA: TGTGCCAGCAGTGGGGACAGGGTTGGCTACACCTTC
CDR3 protein: CASSGDRVGYTF

V gene: TRBV5-1
CDR3 length: 15
J gene: TRBJ1-2
D gene: -
clone size: -
CDR3 DNA: TGCGCCAGCAGGCAACCGGGTGGCTTCAACTATGGCTACACCTTC
CDR3 protein: CASRQPGGFNYGYTF

V gene: TRBV11-2
CDR3 length: 16
J gene: TRBJ1-2
D gene: TRBD1
clone size: -
CDR3 DNA: TGTGCCAGCAGCTCCGGACAGGGCTCCCTGCTATGGGGCTACACCTTC
CDR3 protein: CASSSGQGSLLWGYTF

V gene: TRBV18
CDR3 length: 14
J gene: TRBJ1-1
D gene: TRBD1
clone size: -
CDR3 DNA: TGTGCCAGCTCACCGAGGGGGCTCGACACTGAAGCTTTCTTT
CDR3 protein: CASSPRGLDTEAFF

V gene: TRBV7-8
CDR3 length: 16
J gene: TRBJ2-3
D gene: -
clone size: once
CDR3 DNA: TGTGCCAGCAGCTTAGATAGGCACAGTGCCGGGAATACGCAGTATTTT
CDR3 protein: CASSLDRHSAGNTQYF

V gene: TRBV19
CDR3 length: 15
J gene: TRBJ2-1
D gene: TRBD2
clone size: few
CDR3 DNA: TGTGCCAGTGATAAGGCTAGCGGGGGTTCCAATGAGCAGTTCTTC
CDR3 protein: CASDKASGGSNEQFF

V gene: TRBV7-9
CDR3 length: 15
J gene: TRBJ1-2
D gene: TRBD1
clone size: -
CDR3 DNA: TGTGCCAGCAGCCCCTGGGACAGGGCGGTGAATGGCTACACCTTC
CDR3 protein: CASSPWDRAVNGYTF

V gene: TRBV9
CDR3 length: 15
J gene: TRBJ2-1
D gene: -
clone size: -
CDR3 DNA: TGTGCCAGCAGCGTAGAGGCGGTTCTCGGCAATGAGCAGTTCTTC
CDR3 protein: CASSVEAVLGNEQFF

V gene: TRBV18
CDR3 length: 14
J gene: TRBJ2-3
D gene: TRBD1
clone size: -
CDR3 DNA: TGTGCCAGCTCCCAGGACAGGGTCACAGATACGCAGTATTTT
CDR3 protein: CASSQDRVTDTQYF

V gene: TRBV2
CDR3 length: 14
J gene: TRBJ2-1
D gene: -
clone size: -
CDR3 DNA: TGTGCCAGCAGCCCTCGGGTAGAGGGCAATGAGCAGTTCTTC
CDR3 protein: CASSPRVEGNEQFF

V gene: TRBV6-1
CDR3 length: 12
J gene: TRBJ2-3
D gene: -
clone size: -
CDR3 DNA: TGTGCCAGCAGTGAACGCGGGGATACGCAGTATTTT
CDR3 protein: CASSERGDTQYF